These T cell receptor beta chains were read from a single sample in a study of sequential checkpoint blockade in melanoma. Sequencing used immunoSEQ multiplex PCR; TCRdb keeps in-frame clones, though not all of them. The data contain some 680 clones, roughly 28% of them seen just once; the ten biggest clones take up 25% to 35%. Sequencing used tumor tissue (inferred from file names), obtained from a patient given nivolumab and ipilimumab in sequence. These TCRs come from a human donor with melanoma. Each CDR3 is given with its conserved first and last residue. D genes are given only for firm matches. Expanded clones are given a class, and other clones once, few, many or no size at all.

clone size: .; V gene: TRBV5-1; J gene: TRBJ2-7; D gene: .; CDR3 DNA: TGCGCCAGCAGCTTGGGCGGGACACCCTCCTACGAGCAGTACTTC; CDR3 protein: CASSLGGTPSYEQYF
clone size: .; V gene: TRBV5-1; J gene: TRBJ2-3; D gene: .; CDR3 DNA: TGCGCCAGCAGCTTGGCGGTCACCACAGATACGCAGTATTTT; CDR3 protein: CASSLAVTTDTQYF
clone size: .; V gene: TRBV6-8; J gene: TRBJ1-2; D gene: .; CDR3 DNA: TGTGCCAGCCAGCTTGTGGGCGGGGCCTATGGCTACACCTTC; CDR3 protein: CASQLVGGAYGYTF
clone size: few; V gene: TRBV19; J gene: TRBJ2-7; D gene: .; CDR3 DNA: TGTGCCAGTAGTATAGATGCCTCGACTAGCTACGAGCAGTACTTC; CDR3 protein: CASSIDASTSYEQYF
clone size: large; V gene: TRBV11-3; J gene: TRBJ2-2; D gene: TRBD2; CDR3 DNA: TGTGCCAGCAGCTCGACTAGCGCCAACACCGGGGAGCTGTTTTTT; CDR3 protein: CASSSTSANTGELFF
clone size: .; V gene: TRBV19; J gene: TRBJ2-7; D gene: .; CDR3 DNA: TGTGCCAGTAGCCGAGAGGACTTGAGGACTTCCGAGCAGTACTTC; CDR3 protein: CASSREDLRTSEQYF
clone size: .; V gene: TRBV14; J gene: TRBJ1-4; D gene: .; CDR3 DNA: TGTGCCAGCAGCCCAGGAGTTGCAACTAATGAAAAACTGTTTTTT; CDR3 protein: CASSPGVATNEKLFF
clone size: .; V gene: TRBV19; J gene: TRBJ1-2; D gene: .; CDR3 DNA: TGTGCCAGTACTGGCTGGGACCGCTATGGCTACACCTTC; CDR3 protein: CASTGWDRYGYTF
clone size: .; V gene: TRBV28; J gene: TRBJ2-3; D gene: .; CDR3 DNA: TGTGCCAGCAGTTTCTCCGACTGGGATACGCAGTATTTT; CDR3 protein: CASSFSDWDTQYF
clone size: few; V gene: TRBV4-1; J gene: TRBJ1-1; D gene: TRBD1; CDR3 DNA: TGCGCCAGCAGCCAACCGGGACAGGGGAGGAACACTGAAGCTTTCTTT; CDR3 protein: CASSQPGQGRNTEAFF
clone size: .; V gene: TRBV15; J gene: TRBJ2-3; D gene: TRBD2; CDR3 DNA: TGTGCCACCAGCAGAGTACTAGCGGAAAGGACGCAGTATTTT; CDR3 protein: CATSRVLAERTQYF
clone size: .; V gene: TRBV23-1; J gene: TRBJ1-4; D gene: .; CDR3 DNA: TGCGCCAGCAGCCGGGGCAGGGGTGAAAAACTGTTTTTT; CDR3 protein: CASSRGRGEKLFF
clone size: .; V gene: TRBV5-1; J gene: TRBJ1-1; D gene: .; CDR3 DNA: TGCGCCAGCAGCTTGGCGGGGGGGGCGTCTGAAGCTTTCTTT; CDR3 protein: CASSLAGGASEAFF
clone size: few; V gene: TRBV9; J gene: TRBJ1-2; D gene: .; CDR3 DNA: TGTGCCAGCAGCGTAGGGGCCGGTGGGTACACCTTC; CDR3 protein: CASSVGAGGYTF
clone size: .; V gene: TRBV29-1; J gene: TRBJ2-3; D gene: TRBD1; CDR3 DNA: TGCAGCGTCAGACAGGGTGGGACAGATACGCAGTATTTT; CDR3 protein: CSVRQGGTDTQYF
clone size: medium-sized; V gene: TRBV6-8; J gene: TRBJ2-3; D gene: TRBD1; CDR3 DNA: TGTGCCAGCAGAGACAGGGGGGGGCCGGCCACAGATACGCAGTATTTT; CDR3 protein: CASRDRGGPATDTQYF
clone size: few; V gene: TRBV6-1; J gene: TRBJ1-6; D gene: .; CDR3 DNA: TGTGCCAGCAGTGAAGATCAGCTCAGGGATTCACCCCTCCACTTT; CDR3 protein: CASSEDQLRDSPLHF
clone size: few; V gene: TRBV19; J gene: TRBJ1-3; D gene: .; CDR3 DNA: TGTGCCAGCGGGAGGGGTCGCAGCTCTGGAAACACCATATATTTT; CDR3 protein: CASGRGRSSGNTIYF